This TCR beta chain was identified in a study of T cell responses to AZD1222 COVID-19 vaccine. Study results and limitations: Only six people who got AZD1222 tested seropositive at baseline. Spike-specific TCR breadth and depth were elevated following two AZD1222 doses. A mostly white British donor set with more females was recruited, and clonal diversity was possibly underestimated. There were repertoire samples only from the period after the peak T cell response.

The junction had 8 bases not matched to a gene; V was cut back by 5 bases and J by 8 bases. The CDR3 is made up of 16 amino acids. From germline, CDR1 is SGHTA and CDR2 FQGTGA. The repertoire was sequenced with immunoSEQ multiplex PCR; TCRdb's copy has only in-frame clones and lacks some. The sample lists under 250,000 clones, 85% to 95% occurring once. In regard to this clone: Antigen specificity is unknown.

The chain has TRBV7-3 and TRBJ2-2; 13 nucleotides match TRBD2. The TCR was taken from an adult in good health. Material: peripheral blood, obtained on day 0 of MenACWY control vaccination. CDR3 protein: CASSPQGTSGEGELFF. The DNA of the CDR3 is TGTGCCAGCAGCCCACAAGGGACTAGCGGGGAGGGGGAGCTGTTTTTT.